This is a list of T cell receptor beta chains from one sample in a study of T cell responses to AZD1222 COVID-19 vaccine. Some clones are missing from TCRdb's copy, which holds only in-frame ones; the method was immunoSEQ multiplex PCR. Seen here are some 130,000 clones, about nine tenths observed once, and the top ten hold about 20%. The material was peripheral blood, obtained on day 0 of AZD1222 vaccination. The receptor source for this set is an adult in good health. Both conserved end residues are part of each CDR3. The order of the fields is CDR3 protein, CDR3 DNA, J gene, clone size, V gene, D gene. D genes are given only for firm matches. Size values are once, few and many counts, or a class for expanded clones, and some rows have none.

CASSIDPNRRSDNEQFF | TGTGCCAGTAGTATTGACCCGAATCGTAGGTCCGATAATGAGCAGTTCTTC | TRBJ2-1 | NA | TRBV19 | NA
CASSQLAGNINYEQYF | TGTGCCAGCAGCCAACTAGCGGGGAACATTAACTACGAGCAGTACTTC | TRBJ2-7 | once | TRBV28 | TRBD2
CASSPRGVHEQYF | TGTGCCAGCAGCCCGAGGGGGGTTCACGAGCAGTACTTC | TRBJ2-7 | NA | TRBV7-8 | NA
CASSQSTAGYEQYF | TGCGCCAGCAGCCAATCTACGGCGGGGTACGAGCAGTACTTC | TRBJ2-7 | NA | TRBV4-3 | NA
CASRAGGVIRGPQHF | TGTGCCAGCAGAGCGGGGGGGGTTATTAGGGGGCCCCAGCATTTT | TRBJ1-5 | NA | TRBV28 | NA
CASSTDTYTEAFF | TGTGCCAGCAGTACCGACACTTACACTGAAGCTTTCTTT | TRBJ1-1 | NA | TRBV6-5 | NA
CASSLWGQDKNEQYF | TGTGCCAGCAGCTTATGGGGACAGGACAAAAACGAGCAGTACTTC | TRBJ2-7 | NA | TRBV11-2 | TRBD1
CASSTGVGATDTQYF | TGTGCCAGCAGCACGGGGGTGGGGGCAACAGATACGCAGTATTTT | TRBJ2-3 | NA | TRBV7-2 | NA
CASSLGLLSYEQYF | TGCGCCAGCAGCTTGGGACTATTATCCTACGAGCAGTACTTC | TRBJ2-7 | NA | TRBV5-1 | NA
CASSEPSGGQETQYF | TGCGCCAGCAGTGAGCCCAGCGGGGGCCAAGAGACCCAGTACTTC | TRBJ2-5 | NA | TRBV10-2 | TRBD2
CASSFTRTEQYF | TGTGCCAGCAGTTTTACCCGCACGGAGCAGTACTTC | TRBJ2-7 | NA | TRBV12-3/TRBV12-4 | NA
CASSGAIEGRRNTEAFF | TGTGCCAGCTCTGGCGCAATAGAGGGCCGTCGAAACACTGAAGCTTTCTTT | TRBJ1-1 | NA | TRBV7-9 | NA
CASSYSGQGARGYTF | TGTGCCAGCAGTTACTCGGGGCAGGGGGCTAGGGGCTACACCTTC | TRBJ1-2 | few | TRBV6-5 | TRBD1
CASSYRTPSSGNTIYF | TGTGCCAGCAGTTATAGGACACCAAGCTCTGGAAACACCATATATTTT | TRBJ1-3 | once | TRBV6-5 | NA
CASSALGQLILNTEAFF | TGTGCCAGCAGCGCCCTAGGACAGCTCATCTTGAACACTGAAGCTTTCTTT | TRBJ1-1 | NA | TRBV7-8 | NA
CAISSPYGGRIRNTEAFF | TGTGCCATCAGTTCCCCCTACGGGGGGCGGATACGCAACACTGAAGCTTTCTTT | TRBJ1-1 | NA | TRBV10-3 | NA
CASSAVGGYEQYF | TGTGCCAGCAGCGCCGTCGGGGGCTACGAGCAGTACTTC | TRBJ2-7 | NA | TRBV11-2 | NA
CAWSDRDGGYTF | TGTGCCTGGAGTGACCGGGACGGTGGCTACACCTTC | TRBJ1-2 | NA | TRBV30 | NA
CASSSGQGTEQYF | TGTGCCAGCAGTTCGGGACAGGGAACCGAGCAGTACTTC | TRBJ2-7 | NA | TRBV28 | TRBD1
CASSLGDSEQYF | TGCGCCAGCAGCTTGGGGGACAGCGAGCAGTACTTC | TRBJ2-7 | NA | TRBV5-1 | TRBD1
CAWSPEFMGARVNEQFF | TGTGCCTGGAGTCCAGAGTTTATGGGGGCGCGTGTTAATGAGCAGTTCTTC | TRBJ2-1 | NA | TRBV30 | NA
CASSGQGDGYTF | TGTGCCAGCAGTGGGCAGGGAGATGGCTACACCTTC | TRBJ1-2 | few | TRBV7-3 | NA
CASSVPPGGGNTIYF | TGTGCCAGCAGCGTCCCTCCTGGAGGGGGAAACACCATATATTTT | TRBJ1-3 | NA | TRBV9 | NA
CASSYNRGHGYTF | TGTGCCAGCAGTTACAATCGGGGCCACGGCTACACCTTC | TRBJ1-2 | NA | TRBV6-2/TRBV6-3 | NA
CATSDLRVGSFNEQFF | TGTGCCACCAGTGATCTACGGGTAGGGAGCTTCAATGAGCAGTTCTTC | TRBJ2-1 | NA | TRBV24-1 | NA
CASRGLAGETQYF | TGTGCCAGCAGGGGTTTAGCGGGGGAGACCCAGTACTTC | TRBJ2-5 | NA | TRBV2 | TRBD2
CASKGRVTDTQYF | TGTGCCAGTAAGGGCCGGGTCACAGATACGCAGTATTTT | TRBJ2-3 | NA | TRBV19 | NA
CASSLAALLGGYTF | TGTGCCAGCAGCTTGGCAGCGCTACTGGGTGGCTACACCTTC | TRBJ1-2 | NA | TRBV5-6 | NA
CASSLVSAGGPRF | TGTGCCAGCAGTTTGGTCTCGGCAGGGGGCCCTCGCTTC | TRBJ1-2 | NA | TRBV28 | TRBD1
CASSPKRGRVYGYTF | TGTGCCAGCAGCCCCAAGAGGGGGCGCGTCTATGGCTACACCTTC | TRBJ1-2 | NA | TRBV3-1/TRBV3-2 | TRBD1
CASSAKIDRLGYTF | TGTGCCAGCAGCGCTAAAATAGACAGGCTAGGCTACACCTTC | TRBJ1-2 | NA | TRBV7-2 | NA